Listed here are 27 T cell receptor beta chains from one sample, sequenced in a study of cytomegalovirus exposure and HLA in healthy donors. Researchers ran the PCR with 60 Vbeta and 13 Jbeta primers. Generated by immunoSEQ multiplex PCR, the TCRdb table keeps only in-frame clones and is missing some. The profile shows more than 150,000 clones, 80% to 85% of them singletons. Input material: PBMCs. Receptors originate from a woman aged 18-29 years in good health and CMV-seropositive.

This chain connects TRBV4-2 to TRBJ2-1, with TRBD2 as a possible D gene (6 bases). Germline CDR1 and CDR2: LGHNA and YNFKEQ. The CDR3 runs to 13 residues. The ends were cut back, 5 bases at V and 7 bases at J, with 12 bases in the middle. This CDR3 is CASSVTSNNEQFF. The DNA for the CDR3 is TGTGCCAGCAGCGTGACTAGTAATAATGAGCAGTTCTTC.

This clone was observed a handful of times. The CDR3, as DNA: TGTGCCAGCAGCCCCTGGACAGGGAGCTCGGAGACCCAGTACTTC. It is translated as CASSPWTGSSETQYF. The chain carries TRBV5-4 and TRBJ2-5; 8 nucleotides match TRBD1. The CDR3 is 15 amino acids. In germline, CDR1 is SGHNT, CDR2 YYREEE (reference sequence). The ends lost 4 bases at V and 5 bases at J; junction bases unmatched: 10.

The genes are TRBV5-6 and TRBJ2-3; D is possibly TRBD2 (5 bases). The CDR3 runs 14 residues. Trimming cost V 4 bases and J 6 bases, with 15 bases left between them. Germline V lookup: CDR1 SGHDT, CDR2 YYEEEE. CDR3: CASSAVVRGDTQYF. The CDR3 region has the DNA TGTGCCAGCAGCGCCGTAGTCCGGGGTGATACGCAGTATTTT.

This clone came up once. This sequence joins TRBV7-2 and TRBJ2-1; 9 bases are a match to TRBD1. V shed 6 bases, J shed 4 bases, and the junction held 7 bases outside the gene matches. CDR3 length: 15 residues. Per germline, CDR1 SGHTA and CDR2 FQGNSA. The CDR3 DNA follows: TGTGCCAGCAGATCCGGGACAGGGTTTTACAATGAGCAGTTCTTC. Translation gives CASRSGTGFYNEQFF.

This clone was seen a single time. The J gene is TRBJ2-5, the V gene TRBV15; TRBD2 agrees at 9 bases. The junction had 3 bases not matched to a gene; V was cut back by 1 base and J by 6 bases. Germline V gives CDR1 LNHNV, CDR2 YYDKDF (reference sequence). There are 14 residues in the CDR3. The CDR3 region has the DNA TGTGCCACCAGCAGAGCGGCGGGGGGGAAGACCCAGTACTTC. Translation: CATSRAAGGKTQYF.

CDR3 sequence (DNA): TGCAGCGTTCGTGCGTACGAGCAGTACTTC. Amino acids: CSVRAYEQYF. The V call is TRBV29-1, the J call TRBJ2-7; no firm D call. Germline V gene data show CDR1 as SQVTM and CDR2 as ANQGSEA. This CDR3 comprises 10 residues. V was shortened by 5 bases and J by 4 bases, with 6 bases between the two germline ends.

This chain's CDR3 is CAWSQGAKQPQHF. CDR3 bases: TGTGCCTGGAGTCAGGGGGCCAAGCAGCCCCAGCATTTT. V usage is TRBV30 and J usage is TRBJ1-5, with TRBD1 matching over 8 bases. Germline CDR1 GTSNPN, CDR2 SVGIG (reference sequence). The V and J ends lost 2 bases and 7 bases, in that order; junction bases with no gene match: 4. The CDR3 loop spans 13 amino acids.

The CDR3 reads CASSDRGFLYGYTF. The CDR3 bases are TGTGCCAGCAGTGATCGAGGGTTCTTGTATGGCTACACCTTC. The V and J genes are TRBV6-1 and TRBJ1-2; D is uncertain. V lost 3 bases to trimming and J lost 5 bases, with 13 bases between them. The CDR3 spans 14 residues. CDR1 and CDR2 from the germline V gene are MNHNS and SASEGT.

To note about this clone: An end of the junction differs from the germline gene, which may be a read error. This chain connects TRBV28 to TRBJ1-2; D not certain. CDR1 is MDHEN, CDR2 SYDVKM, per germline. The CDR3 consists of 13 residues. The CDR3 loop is CANSLPGNYGYTF. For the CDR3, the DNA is TGTGCCAACAGTTTACCAGGAAACTATGGCTACACCTTC.

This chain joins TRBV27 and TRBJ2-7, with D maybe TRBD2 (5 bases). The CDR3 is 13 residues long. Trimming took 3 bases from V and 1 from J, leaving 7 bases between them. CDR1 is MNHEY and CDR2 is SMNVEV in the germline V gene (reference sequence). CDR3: CASSFSDSYEQYF. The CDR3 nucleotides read TGTGCCAGCAGTTTTAGCGATTCCTACGAGCAGTACTTC.

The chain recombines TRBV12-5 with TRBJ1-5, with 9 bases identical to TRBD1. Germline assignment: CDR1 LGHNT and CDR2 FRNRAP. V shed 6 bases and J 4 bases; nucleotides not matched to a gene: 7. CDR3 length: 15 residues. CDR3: CASGEGQGINQPQHF. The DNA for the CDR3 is TGTGCTAGTGGGGAGGGACAGGGCATTAATCAGCCCCAGCATTTT. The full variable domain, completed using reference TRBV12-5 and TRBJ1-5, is DARVTQTPRHKVTEMGQEVTMRCQPILGHNTVFWYRQTMMQGLELLAYFRNRAPLDDSGMPKDRFSAEMPDATLATLKIQPSEPRDSAVYFCASGEGQGINQPQHFGDGTRLSIL.

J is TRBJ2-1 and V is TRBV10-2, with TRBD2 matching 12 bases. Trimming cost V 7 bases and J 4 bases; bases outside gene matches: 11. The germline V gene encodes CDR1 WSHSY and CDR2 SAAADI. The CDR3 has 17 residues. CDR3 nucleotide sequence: TGCGCCAGCACCGATCTAGCGGGGGGGCAACGATACAATGAGCAGTTCTTC. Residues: CASTDLAGGQRYNEQFF.

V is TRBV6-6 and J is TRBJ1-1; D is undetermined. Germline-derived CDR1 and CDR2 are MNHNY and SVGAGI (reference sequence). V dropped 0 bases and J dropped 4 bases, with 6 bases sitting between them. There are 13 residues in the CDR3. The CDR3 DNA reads TGTGCCAGCAGTTACTCGAGCTTCACTGAAGCTTTCTTT. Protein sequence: CASSYSSFTEAFF.

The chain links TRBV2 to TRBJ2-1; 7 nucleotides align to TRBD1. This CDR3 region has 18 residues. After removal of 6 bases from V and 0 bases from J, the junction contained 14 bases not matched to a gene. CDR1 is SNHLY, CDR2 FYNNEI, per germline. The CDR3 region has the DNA TGTGCCAGCAGACCCGACAGGGTCTTCACTTCCTCCTACAATGAGCAGTTCTTC. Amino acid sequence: CASRPDRVFTSSYNEQFF.

The CDR3 coding sequence is TGTGCCAGCATCCGAGGAGGGGGCCTGAGGGACACCATATATTTT. Translating gives CASIRGGGLRDTIYF. The chain links TRBV28 to TRBJ1-3; 7 bases are a match to TRBD1. The CDR3 runs to 15 residues. Losses at the gene ends were 7 bases for V and 8 bases for J; bases not matched to a gene: 14. From germline, CDR1 is MDHEN and CDR2 SYDVKM.

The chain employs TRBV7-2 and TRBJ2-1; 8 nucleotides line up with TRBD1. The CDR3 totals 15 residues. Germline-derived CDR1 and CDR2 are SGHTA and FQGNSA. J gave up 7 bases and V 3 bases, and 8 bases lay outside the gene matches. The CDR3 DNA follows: TGTGCCAGCAGCTTCAGGACAGGGTGGGAGAATGAGCAGTTCTTC. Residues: CASSFRTGWENEQFF.

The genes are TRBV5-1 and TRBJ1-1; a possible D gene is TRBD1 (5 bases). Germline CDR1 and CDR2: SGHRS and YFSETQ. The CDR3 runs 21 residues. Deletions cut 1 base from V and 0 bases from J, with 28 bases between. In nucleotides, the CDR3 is TGCGCCAGCAGCTTGTATTTTGGGGGGGGATCGGACACTTTCCTGAACACTGAAGCTTTCTTT. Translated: CASSLYFGGGSDTFLNTEAFF.

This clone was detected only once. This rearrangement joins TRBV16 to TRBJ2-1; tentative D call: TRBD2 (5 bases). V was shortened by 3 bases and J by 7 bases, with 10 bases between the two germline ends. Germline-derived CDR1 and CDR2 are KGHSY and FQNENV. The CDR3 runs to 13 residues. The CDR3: CASSHVGENEQFF. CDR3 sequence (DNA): TGTGCCAGCAGCCATGTTGGGGAGAATGAGCAGTTCTTC.

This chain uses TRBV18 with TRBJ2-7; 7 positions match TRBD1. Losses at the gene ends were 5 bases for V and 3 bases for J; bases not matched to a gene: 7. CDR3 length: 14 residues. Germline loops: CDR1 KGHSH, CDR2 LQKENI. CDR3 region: CASSGFQGDYEQYF. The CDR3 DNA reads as TGTGCCAGCTCAGGCTTCCAGGGGGACTACGAGCAGTACTTC.

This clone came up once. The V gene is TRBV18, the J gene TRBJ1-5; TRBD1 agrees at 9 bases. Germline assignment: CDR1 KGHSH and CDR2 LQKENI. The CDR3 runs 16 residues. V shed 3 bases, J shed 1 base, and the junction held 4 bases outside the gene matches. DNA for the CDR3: TGTGCCAGCTCACCCTTGGACAGGGGAAGCAATCAGCCCCAGCATTTT. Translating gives CASSPLDRGSNQPQHF.

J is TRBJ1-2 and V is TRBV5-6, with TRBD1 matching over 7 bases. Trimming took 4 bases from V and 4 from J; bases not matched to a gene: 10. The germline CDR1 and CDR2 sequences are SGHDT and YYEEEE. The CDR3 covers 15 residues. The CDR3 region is CASSIGTESVYGYTF. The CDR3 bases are TGTGCCAGCAGCATAGGGACAGAAAGTGTCTATGGCTACACCTTC.

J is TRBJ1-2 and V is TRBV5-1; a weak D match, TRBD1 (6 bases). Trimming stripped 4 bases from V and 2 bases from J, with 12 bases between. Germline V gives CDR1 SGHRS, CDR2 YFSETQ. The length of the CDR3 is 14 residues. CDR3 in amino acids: CASSREGGNYGYTF. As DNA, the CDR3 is TGCGCCAGCAGCCGGGAGGGGGGAAACTATGGCTACACCTTC.

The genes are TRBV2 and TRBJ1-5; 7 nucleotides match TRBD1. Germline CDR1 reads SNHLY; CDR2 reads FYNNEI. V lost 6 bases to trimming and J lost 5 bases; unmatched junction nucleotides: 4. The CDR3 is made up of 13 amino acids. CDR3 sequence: CASRLQGDQPQHF. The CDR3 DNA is TGTGCCAGCAGGCTTCAGGGGGATCAGCCCCAGCATTTT.

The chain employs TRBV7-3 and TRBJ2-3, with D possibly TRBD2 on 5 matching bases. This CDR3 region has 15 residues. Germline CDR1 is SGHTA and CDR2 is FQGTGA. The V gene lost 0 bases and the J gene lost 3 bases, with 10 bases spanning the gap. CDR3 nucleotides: TGTGCCAGCAGCTTAACGAAACTAGTTACAGATACGCAGTATTTT. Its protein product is CASSLTKLVTDTQYF.

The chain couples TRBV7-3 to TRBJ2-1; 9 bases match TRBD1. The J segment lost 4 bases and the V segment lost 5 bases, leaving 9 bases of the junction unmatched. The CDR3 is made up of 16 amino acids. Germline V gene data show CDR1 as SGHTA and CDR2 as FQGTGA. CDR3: CASSATPGQGYNEQFF. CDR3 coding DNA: TGTGCCAGCAGCGCTACACCGGGACAGGGATACAATGAGCAGTTCTTC.

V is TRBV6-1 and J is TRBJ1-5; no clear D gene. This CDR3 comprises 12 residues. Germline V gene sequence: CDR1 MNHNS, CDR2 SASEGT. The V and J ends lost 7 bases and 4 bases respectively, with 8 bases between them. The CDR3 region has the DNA TGTGCCAGCAAGCGGGGTAATCAGCCCCAGCATTTT. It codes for CASKRGNQPQHF.

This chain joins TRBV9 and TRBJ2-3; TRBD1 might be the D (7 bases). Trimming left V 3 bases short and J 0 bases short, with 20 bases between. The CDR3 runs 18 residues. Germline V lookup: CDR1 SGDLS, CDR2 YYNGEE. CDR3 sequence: CASSERGAYRGSTDTQYF. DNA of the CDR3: TGTGCCAGCAGCGAGAGGGGGGCCTACAGGGGCAGCACAGATACGCAGTATTTT.